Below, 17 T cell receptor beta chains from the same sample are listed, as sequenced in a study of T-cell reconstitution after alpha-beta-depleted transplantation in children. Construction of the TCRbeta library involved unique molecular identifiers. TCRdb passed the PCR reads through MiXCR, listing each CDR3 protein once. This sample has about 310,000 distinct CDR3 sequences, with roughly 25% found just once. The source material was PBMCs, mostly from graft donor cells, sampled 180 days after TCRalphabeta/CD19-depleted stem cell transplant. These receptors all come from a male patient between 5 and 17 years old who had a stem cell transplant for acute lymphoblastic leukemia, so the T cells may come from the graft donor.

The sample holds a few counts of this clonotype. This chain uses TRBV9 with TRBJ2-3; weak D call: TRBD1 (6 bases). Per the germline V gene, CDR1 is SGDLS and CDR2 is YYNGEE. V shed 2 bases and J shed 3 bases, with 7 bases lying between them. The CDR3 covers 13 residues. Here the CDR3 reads CASSVQGTDTQYF. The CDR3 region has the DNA TGTGCCAGCAGCGTCCAGGGGACAGATACGCAGTATTTT.

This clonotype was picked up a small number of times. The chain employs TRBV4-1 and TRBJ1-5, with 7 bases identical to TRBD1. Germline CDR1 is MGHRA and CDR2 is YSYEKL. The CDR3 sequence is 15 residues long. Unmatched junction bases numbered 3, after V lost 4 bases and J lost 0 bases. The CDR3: CASSPQGTSNQPQHF. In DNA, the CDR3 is TGCGCCAGCAGCCCACAGGGGACTAGCAATCAGCCCCAGCATTTT.

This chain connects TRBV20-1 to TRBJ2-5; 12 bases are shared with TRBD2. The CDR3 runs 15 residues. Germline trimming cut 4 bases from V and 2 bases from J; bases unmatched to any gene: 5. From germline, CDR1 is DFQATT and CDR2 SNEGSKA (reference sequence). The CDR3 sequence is CSATWTSGAQETQYF. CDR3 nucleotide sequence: TGCAGTGCTACTTGGACTAGCGGGGCACAAGAGACCCAGTACTTC.

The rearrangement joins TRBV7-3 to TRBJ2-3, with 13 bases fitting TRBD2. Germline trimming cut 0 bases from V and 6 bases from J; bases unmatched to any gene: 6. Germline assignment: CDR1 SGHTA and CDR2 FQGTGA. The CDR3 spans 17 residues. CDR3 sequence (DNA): TGTGCCAGCAGCTTAACGTCACTAGCGGGAGGGCCGGATACGCAGTATTTT. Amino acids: CASSLTSLAGGPDTQYF.

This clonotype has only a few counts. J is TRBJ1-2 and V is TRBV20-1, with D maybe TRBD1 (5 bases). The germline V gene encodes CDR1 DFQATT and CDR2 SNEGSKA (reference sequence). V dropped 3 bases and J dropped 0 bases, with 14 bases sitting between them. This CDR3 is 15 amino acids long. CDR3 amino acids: CSASAGTATNYGYTF. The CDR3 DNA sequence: TGCAGTGCTAGCGCCGGGACGGCAACTAACTATGGCTACACCTTC.

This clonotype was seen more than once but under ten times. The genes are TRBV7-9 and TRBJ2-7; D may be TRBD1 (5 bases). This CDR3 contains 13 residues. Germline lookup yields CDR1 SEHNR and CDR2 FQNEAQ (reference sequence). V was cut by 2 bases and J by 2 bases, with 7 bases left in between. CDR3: CASSLPQAYEQYF. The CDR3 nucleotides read TGTGCCAGCAGCTTACCACAGGCCTACGAGCAGTACTTC.

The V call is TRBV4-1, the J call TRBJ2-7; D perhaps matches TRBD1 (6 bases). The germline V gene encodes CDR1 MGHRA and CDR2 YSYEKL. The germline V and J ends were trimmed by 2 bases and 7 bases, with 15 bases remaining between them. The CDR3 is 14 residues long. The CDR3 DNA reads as TGCGCCAGCAGCCAAAATACAGTAACAGGGGAGCAGTACTTC. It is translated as CASSQNTVTGEQYF.

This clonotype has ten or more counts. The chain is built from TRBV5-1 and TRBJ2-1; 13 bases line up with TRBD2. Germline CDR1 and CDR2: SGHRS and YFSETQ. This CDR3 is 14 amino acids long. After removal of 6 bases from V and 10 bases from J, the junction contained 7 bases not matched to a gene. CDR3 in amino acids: CASTRTSGSREQFF. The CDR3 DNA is TGCGCCAGCACCCGGACTAGCGGGAGCAGAGAGCAGTTCTTC.

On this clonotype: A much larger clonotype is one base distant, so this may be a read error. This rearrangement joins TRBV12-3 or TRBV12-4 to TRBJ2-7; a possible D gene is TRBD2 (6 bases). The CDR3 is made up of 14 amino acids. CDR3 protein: CASSFRRGTYEQNF. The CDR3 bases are TGTGCCAGCAGTTTCCGTCGAGGGACTTACGAGCAGAACTTC.

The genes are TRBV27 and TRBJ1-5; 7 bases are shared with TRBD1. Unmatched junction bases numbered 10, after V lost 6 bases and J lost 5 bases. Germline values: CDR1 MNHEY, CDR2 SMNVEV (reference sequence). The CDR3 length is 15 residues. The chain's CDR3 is CASRRAGTAYQPQHF. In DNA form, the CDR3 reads TGTGCCAGCAGACGTGCGGGGACAGCCTATCAGCCCCAGCATTTT.

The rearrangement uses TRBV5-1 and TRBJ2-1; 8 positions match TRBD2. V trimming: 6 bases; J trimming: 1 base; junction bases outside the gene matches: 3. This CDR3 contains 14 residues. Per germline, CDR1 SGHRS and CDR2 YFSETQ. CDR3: CASTREVSYNEQFF. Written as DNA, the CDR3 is TGCGCCAGCACGCGGGAGGTATCCTACAATGAGCAGTTCTTC.

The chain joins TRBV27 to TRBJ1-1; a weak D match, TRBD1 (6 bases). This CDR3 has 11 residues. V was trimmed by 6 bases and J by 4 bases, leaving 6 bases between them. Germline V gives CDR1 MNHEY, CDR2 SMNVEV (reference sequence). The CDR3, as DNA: TGTGCCAGCAGCAGGGGCACTGAAGCTTTCTTT. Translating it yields CASSRGTEAFF.

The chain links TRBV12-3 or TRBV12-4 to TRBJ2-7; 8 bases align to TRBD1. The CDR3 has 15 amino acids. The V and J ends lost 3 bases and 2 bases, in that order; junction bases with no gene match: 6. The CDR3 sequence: CASSFSDRATYEQYF. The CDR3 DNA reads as TGTGCCAGCAGTTTCTCGGACAGGGCCACCTACGAGCAGTACTTC.

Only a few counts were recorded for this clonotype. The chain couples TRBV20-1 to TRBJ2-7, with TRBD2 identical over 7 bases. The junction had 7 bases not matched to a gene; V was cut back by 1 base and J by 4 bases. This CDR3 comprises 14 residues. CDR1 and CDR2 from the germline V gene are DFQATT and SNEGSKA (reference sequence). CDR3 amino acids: CSARARLAVYEQYF. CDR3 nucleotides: TGCAGTGCTAGAGCCCGGCTAGCGGTATACGAGCAGTACTTC.

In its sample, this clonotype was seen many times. Written as DNA, the CDR3 is TGTGCCAGCAACTCTCTCATGACCGGGACAGGGTTATCTGGGGCCAACGTCCTGACTTTC. Translating gives CASNSLMTGTGLSGANVLTF. The gene calls are TRBV7-2 and TRBJ2-6; 9 bases match TRBD1. The CDR3 runs 20 residues. Germline V gene data show CDR1 as SGHTA and CDR2 as FQGNSA. V trimming: 7 bases; J trimming: 1 base; junction bases outside the gene matches: 17. Drawing the rest from reference TRBV7-2 and TRBJ2-6, the complete variable domain is GAGVSQSPSNKVTEKGKDVELRCDPISGHTALYWYRQSLGQGLEFLIYFQGNSAPDKSGLPSDRFSAERTGGSVSTLTIQRTQQEDSAVYLCASNSLMTGTGLSGANVLTFGAGSRLTVL.

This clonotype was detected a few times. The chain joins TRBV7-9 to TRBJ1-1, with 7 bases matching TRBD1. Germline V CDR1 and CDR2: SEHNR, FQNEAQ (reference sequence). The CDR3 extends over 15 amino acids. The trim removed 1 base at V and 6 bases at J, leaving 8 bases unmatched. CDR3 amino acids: CASSLGGQGGSEAFF. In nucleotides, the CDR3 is TGTGCCAGCAGCTTAGGTGGGCAGGGGGGTTCTGAAGCTTTCTTT. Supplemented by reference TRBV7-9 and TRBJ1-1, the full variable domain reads DTGVSQNPRHKITKRGQNVTFRCDPISEHNRLYWYRQTLGQGPEFLTYFQNEAQLEKSRLLSDRFSAERPKGSFSTLEIQRTEQGDSAMYLCASSLGGQGGSEAFFGQGTRLTVV.

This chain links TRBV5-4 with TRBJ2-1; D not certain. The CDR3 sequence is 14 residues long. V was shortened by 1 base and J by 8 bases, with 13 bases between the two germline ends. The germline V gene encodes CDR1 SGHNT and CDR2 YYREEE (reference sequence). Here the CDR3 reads CASSLWSHVDEQFF. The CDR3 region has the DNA TGTGCCAGCAGCTTGTGGTCCCATGTCGATGAGCAGTTCTTC.